This TCR beta chain was retrieved from a study of regulatory T cells in long-lasting Graves disease. Arm-PCR of CDR3 regions with iRepertoire HTBI primers generated TCR beta libraries. TCRdb re-analysed the multiplex PCR reads in MiXCR, keeping a single row per CDR3 protein. The sample records more than 300,000 distinct CDR3 sequences, 20% to 25% being singletons. Study results and caveats: TCR diversity was lower in persistent Graves' patients than in newly diagnosed ones. Samples came from peripheral blood alone, without thyroid tissue. Persistent patients shared more public clonotypes (2,741) than newly diagnosed patients (roughly 960).

Germline V gives CDR1 DFQATT, CDR2 SNEGSKA (reference sequence). V was pared by 4 bases and J by 0 bases, with 9 bases between. The CDR3 length is 13 residues. This sample's time point: persistent/refractory GD, antithyroid drugs over 5 years with positive TRAb. There was RNA extracted from PBMCs, and the TCR library was made from it. This clonotype was counted many times. What it binds is unknown. This sample comprised peripheral blood mononuclear cells (PBMCs), obtained when the disease was refractory, from a patient treated with antithyroid drugs. This TCR derives from a woman aged 35 to 49 with Graves disease. The chain links TRBV20-1 to TRBJ1-1; no clear D. This CDR3 reads CSATGRLNTEAFF. CDR3 coding DNA: TGCAGTGCTACTGGACGGTTGAACACTGAAGCTTTCTTT.